Below are 16 T cell receptor beta chains sequenced from a single sample in a study of cytomegalovirus exposure and HLA in healthy donors. PCR employed 60 Vbeta and 13 Jbeta primers. Assay used: immunoSEQ multiplex PCR; TCRdb lists only in-frame clones, some missing. This table holds about 84,000 clones, around 90% found once. The sequenced sample was PBMCs. All receptors derive from a man between 18 and 35 years old in good health and CMV-seronegative.

This clone was recorded only once. The chain carries TRBV13 and TRBJ1-5; 7 bases fit TRBD1. Per the germline V gene, CDR1 is PRHDT and CDR2 is FYEKMQ (reference sequence). Unmatched junction bases numbered 9, after V lost 3 bases and J lost 4 bases. The CDR3 totals 16 residues. The CDR3 DNA reads as TGTGCCAGCAGCTTGGGGGCAAGGGGGCGAAATCAGCCCCAGCATTTT. It translates to CASSLGARGRNQPQHF.

Concerning this clone: Other DNA sequences in this specimen translate into the identical CDR3. The genes are TRBV7-2 and TRBJ1-4, with D perhaps matching TRBD1 (6 bases). Germline V lookup: CDR1 SGHTA, CDR2 FQGNSA. V dropped 4 bases and J dropped 10 bases, with 16 bases sitting between them. The CDR3 contains 14 residues. CDR3 nucleotide sequence: TGTGCCAGCAGCTCCGGGACGGCGGGGGCAAAACTGTTTTTT. Encoded protein: CASSSGTAGAKLFF.

This clone appeared once. The CDR3 DNA follows: TGTGCCAGCCAGTTGACCGAGGGATCGCACTATGGCTACACCTTC. Protein: CASQLTEGSHYGYTF. J is TRBJ1-2 and V is TRBV6-6; no reliable D call. The CDR3 consists of 15 residues. V dropped 8 bases and J dropped 3 bases, with 19 bases sitting between them. Germline CDR1 reads MNHNY; CDR2 reads SVGAGI (reference sequence).

As for this clone: Relative to the germline gene, one junction end is altered; a read error may explain this. This chain uses TRBV5-6 with TRBJ1-6; D call uncertain. The CDR3 sequence is 16 residues long. Germline V gene data show CDR1 as SGHDT and CDR2 as YYEEEE. CDR3 region: CASSLDSGSYSSPLHF. CDR3 nucleotide sequence: TGTGCCAGCAGCTTGGATTCAGGCTCCTATAGTTCACCCCTCCACTTT.

The chain employs TRBV5-1 and TRBJ1-5; D is possibly TRBD1 (5 bases). The CDR3 loop spans 14 amino acids. Looked up from germline, CDR1 is SGHRS and CDR2 is YFSETQ. V was shortened by 4 bases and J by 3 bases, with 11 bases between the two germline ends. CDR3 sequence (DNA): TGCGCCAGCAGCAAGACAGAGACCAATCAGCCCCAGCATTTT. As protein: CASSKTETNQPQHF.

This clone was picked up a small number of times. This chain uses TRBV6-5 with TRBJ2-7; TRBD2 matches at 10 bases. Trimming cost V 6 bases and J 1 base; bases outside gene matches: 6. Germline-derived CDR1 and CDR2 are MNHEY and SVGAGI. This CDR3 is built from 15 residues. CDR3 DNA sequence: TGTGCCAGCAGCCCCTGGACTAGCGGTTCCTACGAGCAGTACTTC. It codes for CASSPWTSGSYEQYF.

This sequence joins TRBV5-1 and TRBJ2-7, with 14 bases that match TRBD2. The J segment lost 1 base and the V segment lost 3 bases, leaving 6 bases of the junction unmatched. The CDR3 runs to 17 residues. Germline assignment: CDR1 SGHRS and CDR2 YFSETQ. CDR3 sequence reads: CASSWGLAGDSSYEQYF. As DNA, the CDR3 is TGCGCCAGCAGCTGGGGACTAGCGGGAGATTCGTCCTACGAGCAGTACTTC.

V is TRBV28 and J is TRBJ1-4; 9 nucleotides align to TRBD1. Germline trimming cut 10 bases from V and 5 bases from J; bases unmatched to any gene: 14. Germline V lookup: CDR1 MDHEN, CDR2 SYDVKM. The CDR3 loop spans 16 amino acids. The CDR3: CATARGTGLGNEKLFF. CDR3 nucleotides: TGTGCCACCGCCAGGGGGACAGGGTTGGGGAATGAAAAACTGTTTTTT. Based on the CDR3 plus reference TRBV28 and TRBJ1-4, the full variable domain is DVKVTQSSRYLVKRTGEKVFLECVQDMDHENMFWYRQDPGLGLRLIYFSYDVKMKEKGDIPEGYSVSREKKERFSLILESASTNQTSMYLCATARGTGLGNEKLFFGSGTQLSVL.

The chain joins TRBV7-2 to TRBJ1-3; TRBD1 aligns across 9 bases. V lost 5 bases and J lost 0; bases outside the gene matches: 5. Per the germline V gene, CDR1 is SGHTA and CDR2 is FQGNSA. The CDR3 sequence is 16 residues long. For the CDR3, the DNA is TGTGCCAGCAGCGTCACAGGGGGCAGCTCTGGAAACACCATATATTTT. Translating it yields CASSVTGGSSGNTIYF.

V is TRBV7-6 and J is TRBJ2-5, with 8 bases matching TRBD2. Unmatched junction bases numbered 8, after V lost 1 base and J lost 4 bases. There are 16 residues in the CDR3. Per the germline V gene, CDR1 is SGHVS and CDR2 is FNYEAQ. The CDR3 DNA reads as TGTGCCAGCAGCTTAGGTTCGGGAGCGGGAGTAGAGACCCAGTACTTC. Amino acids: CASSLGSGAGVETQYF.

The rearrangement joins TRBV6-1 to TRBJ2-3; the D is unclear. The CDR3 has 16 amino acids. Trimming left V 2 bases short and J 0 bases short, with 12 bases between. Germline CDR1 and CDR2: MNHNS and SASEGT. CDR3 region: CASSEMSVRSTDTQYF. The CDR3 coding sequence is TGTGCCAGCAGTGAAATGTCAGTCCGAAGCACAGATACGCAGTATTTT.

The chain is built from TRBV4-2 and TRBJ2-3; 7 bases line up with TRBD2. The CDR3 consists of 16 residues. Per the germline V gene, CDR1 is LGHNA and CDR2 is YNFKEQ. The V and J ends lost 0 bases and 3 bases, in that order; junction bases with no gene match: 6. This chain's CDR3 is CASSQELAKGTDTQYF. The CDR3 bases are TGTGCCAGCAGCCAAGAACTAGCGAAGGGGACAGATACGCAGTATTTT.

The chain is built from TRBV30 and TRBJ1-2; no definite D call. The CDR3 extends over 14 amino acids. CDR1 GTSNPN and CDR2 SVGIG come from the germline V gene (reference sequence). V was shortened by 1 base and J by 4 bases, with 13 bases between the two germline ends. The CDR3 nucleotides are TGTGCCTGGAGTGCCCCCGGGGTAGTCTATGGCTACACCTTC. It codes for CAWSAPGVVYGYTF. The complete variable domain, with remaining parts taken from reference TRBV30 and TRBJ1-2, reads SQTIHQWPATLVQPVGSPLSLECTVEGTSNPNLYWYRQAAGRGLQLLFYSVGIGQISSEVPQNLSASRPQDRQFILSSKKLLLSDSGFYLCAWSAPGVVYGYTFGSGTRLTVV.

The chain couples TRBV6-4 to TRBJ1-1; the D gene is possibly TRBD1 (5 bases). Trimming left V 3 bases short and J 0 bases short, with 8 bases between. The length of the CDR3 is 14 residues. Germline values: CDR1 MRHNA, CDR2 SNTAGT. The chain's CDR3 is CASSEGGMNTEAFF. The CDR3 nucleotides are TGTGCCAGCAGTGAGGGGGGAATGAACACTGAAGCTTTCTTT.

The V call is TRBV18, the J call TRBJ2-1, with no clear D. With 3 bases removed from V and 2 bases from J, the gap between germline ends came to 11 bases. Germline CDR1 KGHSH, CDR2 LQKENI. The CDR3 contains 15 residues. The CDR3 nucleotides read TGTGCCAGCTCACCGGGCTTAAACACCTACAATGAGCAGTTCTTC. Its protein is CASSPGLNTYNEQFF.

The gene calls are TRBV6-5 and TRBJ2-7, with 15 bases fitting TRBD2. The V and J ends lost 7 bases and 3 bases, in that order; junction bases with no gene match: 4. The germline V gene has CDR1 MNHEY and CDR2 SVGAGI. The CDR3 totals 15 residues. This chain's CDR3 is CASKGLAGGSYEQYF. CDR3 bases: TGTGCCAGCAAGGGACTAGCGGGAGGAAGCTACGAGCAGTACTTC.